This T cell receptor beta chain was identified in a study of T cell responses to AZD1222 COVID-19 vaccine. Overall study: Second-dose groups at about 4 or about 12 weeks were pooled. Study observations and caveats: Baseline seropositives among AZD1222 recipients totaled only 5 to 7.

Clones were sequenced by immunoSEQ multiplex PCR, and TCRdb holds only the in-frame ones, with some missing. The data show 160,000 or so clones, roughly nine tenths seen once. About this clone itself: Its matching antigen is unknown.

This CDR3 contains 13 residues. The germline V gene has CDR1 SQVTM and CDR2 ANQGSEA. V lost 1 base to trimming and J lost 9 bases, with 13 bases between them. Sample: peripheral blood, taken on day 0 of AZD1222 vaccination. The chain has TRBV29-1 and TRBJ1-3; perhaps TRBD1 as D (5 bases). The source of this sequence is an adult in good health. The CDR3, as DNA: TGCAGCGTTGAAGCAGGGCCCCCCGGCACCATATATTTT. Translated, it gives CSVEAGPPGTIYF.